Listed here are 21 T cell receptor beta chains from one sample, sequenced in a study of T cells in Graves' hyperthyroidism and ophthalmopathy. TCR beta CDR3 region amplification was performed from RNA transcripts. Using the HTBI primer set, a first-round RT-PCR was run on the TCR CDR3. MiXCR, run by TCRdb on the multiplex PCR reads, gives a single entry per CDR3 protein. The sample records just under 750,000 distinct CDR3 sequences, 35% being singletons. The sample consisted of blood. These receptors all come from a woman between 40 and 50 years old with Graves' hyperthyroidism.

This clonotype has a handful of counts. The chain recombines TRBV19 with TRBJ1-5; D is uncertain. The CDR3 is 14 amino acids. Germline V gene data show CDR1 as LNHDA and CDR2 as SQIVND (reference sequence). Trimming took 5 bases from V and 0 from J, leaving 8 bases between them. The DNA for the CDR3 is TGTGCCAGTAGTGGAGCAGTTAGCAATCAGCCCCAGCATTTT. Translated, it gives CASSGAVSNQPQHF.

This clonotype was counted a few times. V is TRBV24-1 and J is TRBJ2-2; no reliable D call. The germline CDR1 and CDR2 sequences are KGHDR and SFDVKD. The CDR3 spans 14 residues. The ends were cut back, 6 bases at V and 1 base at J, with 8 bases in the middle. The DNA for the CDR3 is TGTGCCACCAGTAAGCCATTGAACACCGGGGAGCTGTTTTTT. Amino acid sequence: CATSKPLNTGELFF.

This clonotype was recorded many times. CDR3 in amino acids: CASSLEWGGYTF. The CDR3, as DNA: TGTGCCAGCAGCTTAGAATGGGGGGGCTACACCTTC. The V and J genes are TRBV7-2 and TRBJ1-2; TRBD1 is a possible D gene (5 bases). There are 12 residues in the CDR3. Trimming removed 1 base at V and 8 bases at J, with 8 bases between. Germline loops: CDR1 SGHTA, CDR2 FQGNSA.

The rearrangement joins TRBV29-1 to TRBJ1-1; D unclear. The ends were cut back, 6 bases at V and 7 bases at J, with 18 bases in the middle. CDR3 length: 13 residues. CDR1 is SQVTM and CDR2 is ANQGSEA in the germline V gene. CDR3 sequence (DNA): TGCAGCGTGGAGATAGCGGGAGGGCTTGAAGCTTTCTTT. It yields the protein CSVEIAGGLEAFF.

This clonotype appeared many times. This sequence joins TRBV6-6 and TRBJ1-5; 8 bases agree with TRBD1. Germline CDR1 reads MNHNY; CDR2 reads SVGAGI (reference sequence). With 2 bases clipped from V and 4 bases from J, the junction kept 1 base outside the gene matches. The CDR3 consists of 14 residues. As DNA, the CDR3 is TGTGCCAGCAGTTACCAGGGGGCAAATCAGCCCCAGCATTTT. This sequence encodes CASSYQGANQPQHF.

The V and J genes are TRBV4-3 and TRBJ2-5, with a tentative D call TRBD2 (5 bases). The CDR3 covers 17 residues. Germline lookup yields CDR1 LGHNA and CDR2 YSLEER. With 4 bases removed from V and 0 bases from J, the gap between germline ends came to 18 bases. As DNA, the CDR3 is TGCGCCAGCAGCCCCAACCCCGTCGCGAGGGACCAAGAGACCCAGTACTTC. Encoded protein: CASSPNPVARDQETQYF.

The V and J genes are TRBV5-1 and TRBJ1-1; D gene ambiguous. The V gene lost 3 bases and the J gene lost 4 bases, with 13 bases spanning the gap. CDR1 is SGHRS, CDR2 YFSETQ, per germline. The CDR3 sequence is 14 residues long. CDR3 loop: CASSSTSWATEAFF. Written as DNA, the CDR3 is TGCGCCAGCAGCTCCACCTCGTGGGCCACTGAAGCTTTCTTT.

This clonotype was seen repeatedly, ten times or more. The chain carries TRBV7-3 and TRBJ1-5; D gene unclear. Trimming left V 1 base short and J 5 bases short, with 12 bases between. This CDR3 spans 15 amino acids. CDR1 and CDR2 (germline): SGHTA, FQGTGA. In DNA, the CDR3 is TGTGCCAGCAGCTTAATCGCCCAATCCGATCAGCCCCAGCATTTT. As protein: CASSLIAQSDQPQHF. The variable domain in full, completed from reference TRBV7-3 and TRBJ1-5, reads GAGVSQTPSNKVTEKGKYVELRCDPISGHTALYWYRQSLGQGPEFLIYFQGTGAADDSGLPNDRFFAVRPEGSVSTLKIQRTERGDSAVYLCASSLIAQSDQPQHFGDGTRLSIL.

V is TRBV11-2 and J is TRBJ1-4, with D tentatively TRBD1 (5 bases). Germline values: CDR1 SGHAT, CDR2 FQNNGV. V gave up 4 bases and J gave up 4 bases, with 22 bases separating them. The CDR3 extends over 18 amino acids. As DNA, the CDR3 is TGTGCCAGCAGCTATCTCGGGGGTGTGGGTGCGGATAATGAAAAACTGTTTTTT. It translates to CASSYLGGVGADNEKLFF.

Points on this clonotype: A read error may account for a junction end that differs from germline. The J gene is TRBJ2-1, the V gene TRBV24-1, with 7 nucleotides matching TRBD2. This CDR3 has 16 residues. Germline V lookup: CDR1 KGHDR, CDR2 SFDVKD. The DNA of the CDR3 is TGTGCCAGCAGTGAAGTGTCTAGCGGACCCTACAATGAGCAGTTCTTC. Encoded protein: CASSEVSSGPYNEQFF.

This clonotype came up many times. The chain couples TRBV2 to TRBJ1-1; a possible D gene is TRBD1 (5 bases). This CDR3 comprises 16 residues. Trimming left V 2 bases short and J 10 bases short, with 23 bases between. Germline CDR1 SNHLY, CDR2 FYNNEI. CDR3 sequence reads: CASSETKPTGQAGAFF. The CDR3 DNA sequence: TGTGCCAGCAGTGAAACAAAACCCACAGGACAAGCTGGAGCTTTCTTT. Full variable domain (missing parts from reference TRBV2 and TRBJ1-1): EPEVTQTPSHQVTQMGQEVILRCVPISNHLYFYWYRQILGQKVEFLVSFYNNEISEKSEIFDDQFSVERPDGSNFTLKIRSTKLEDSAMYFCASSETKPTGQAGAFFGQGTRLTVV.

This clonotype has just one count. The chain has TRBV5-1 and TRBJ2-7; D perhaps matches TRBD2 (6 bases). CDR1 is SGHRS and CDR2 is YFSETQ in the germline V gene. CDR3 length: 15 residues. V was trimmed by 0 bases and J by 5 bases, leaving 15 bases between them. The CDR3 sequence is CASSLAGTWEDEQYF. CDR3 in DNA: TGCGCCAGCAGCTTGGCCGGGACTTGGGAAGACGAGCAGTACTTC.

The chain has TRBV29-1 and TRBJ2-7, with 11 bases lining up with TRBD1. V trimming: 6 bases; J trimming: 2 bases; junction bases outside the gene matches: 6. The V gene's germline CDR1 is SQVTM and CDR2 ANQGSEA. The CDR3 length is 14 residues. The CDR3 region is CSVTGQGETYEQYF. DNA for the CDR3: TGCAGCGTCACGGGACAGGGGGAGACCTACGAGCAGTACTTC.

The V gene is TRBV30, the J gene TRBJ1-5; possibly TRBD1 for D (6 bases). V dropped 8 bases and J dropped 1 base, with 12 bases sitting between them. CDR3 size: 13 residues. Germline CDR1 GTSNPN, CDR2 SVGIG (reference sequence). CDR3 DNA sequence: TGTGCCGTGCACGGACAGAGCAATCAGCCCCAGCATTTT. This sequence encodes CAVHGQSNQPQHF. Supplemented by reference TRBV30 and TRBJ1-5, the full variable domain reads SQTIHQWPATLVQPVGSPLSLECTVEGTSNPNLYWYRQAAGRGLQLLFYSVGIGQISSEVPQNLSASRPQDRQFILSSKKLLLSDSGFYLCAVHGQSNQPQHFGDGTRLSIL.

In this sample, this clonotype turned up many times. This rearrangement joins TRBV7-9 to TRBJ2-2; D call uncertain. The CDR3 is made up of 11 amino acids. Germline lookup yields CDR1 SEHNR and CDR2 FQNEAQ (reference sequence). V lost 9 bases to trimming and J lost 3 bases, with 5 bases between them. The CDR3 protein is CASKDTGELFF. The CDR3 region has the DNA TGTGCCAGTAAGGACACCGGGGAGCTGTTTTTT.

This clonotype was counted a few times. V gene TRBV4-1 combines with J gene TRBJ1-2, with a tentative D call TRBD1 (5 bases). The V and J ends lost 1 base and 3 bases respectively, with 6 bases between them. The CDR3 totals 13 residues. Germline V gene data show CDR1 as MGHRA and CDR2 as YSYEKL. The CDR3 DNA follows: TGCGCCAGCAGCCAAGTAGGGGACTATGGCTACACCTTC. This gives the protein CASSQVGDYGYTF.

This clonotype was detected only a few times. For the CDR3, the DNA is TGTGCCAGCAGCTTAACGCAGGGGGATACCACCGGGGAGCTGTTTTTT. Translating gives CASSLTQGDTTGELFF. V and J are TRBV7-9 and TRBJ2-2; 7 positions agree with TRBD1. The V segment lost 2 bases and the J segment 4 bases; nucleotides outside the gene matches: 7. The CDR3 covers 16 residues. Per germline, CDR1 SEHNR and CDR2 FQNEAQ (reference sequence).

With regard to this clonotype: At one end the junction does not follow the germline gene, possibly because of a read error. The genes are TRBV10-3 and TRBJ1-1; tentative D call: TRBD1 (6 bases). This CDR3 spans 14 amino acids. Germline CDR1 and CDR2: ENHRY and SYGVKD. CDR3 nucleotides: TGTGCCACCAGTGAGAGCAGGGGGAACACTGAAGCTTTCTTT. Encoded protein: CATSESRGNTEAFF.

This clonotype was detected a few times. The rearrangement links TRBV7-8 to TRBJ1-1; D is unclear. V was cut by 5 bases and J by 4 bases, with 17 bases left in between. Germline assignment: CDR1 SGHVS and CDR2 FQNEAQ. The CDR3 has 15 residues. The CDR3 DNA follows: TGTGCCAGCAGCCTTAAGGTGATAGAACTCACTGAAGCTTTCTTT. It encodes CASSLKVIELTEAFF.

This clonotype was seen ten or more times. One end of the junction does not line up with germline, which may come from a read error. The chain links TRBV12-3 or TRBV12-4 to TRBJ2-5; D is unresolved. The CDR3 loop spans 13 amino acids. The CDR3 DNA is TGTGCTAGCAGCCCCGGTTACCAAGAGACCCAGTACTTC. Translating it yields CASSPGYQETQYF.

The sample holds a few counts of this clonotype. The chain has TRBV7-2 and TRBJ2-1; D remains unclear. The length of the CDR3 is 18 residues. Germline CDR1 and CDR2: SGHTA and FQGNSA. The V gene lost 5 bases and the J gene lost 5 bases, with 25 bases spanning the gap. This CDR3 reads CASSLVGPPPRSHNEQFF. CDR3 coding DNA: TGTGCCAGCAGCCTCGTAGGGCCCCCCCCGCGCTCGCACAATGAGCAGTTCTTC.